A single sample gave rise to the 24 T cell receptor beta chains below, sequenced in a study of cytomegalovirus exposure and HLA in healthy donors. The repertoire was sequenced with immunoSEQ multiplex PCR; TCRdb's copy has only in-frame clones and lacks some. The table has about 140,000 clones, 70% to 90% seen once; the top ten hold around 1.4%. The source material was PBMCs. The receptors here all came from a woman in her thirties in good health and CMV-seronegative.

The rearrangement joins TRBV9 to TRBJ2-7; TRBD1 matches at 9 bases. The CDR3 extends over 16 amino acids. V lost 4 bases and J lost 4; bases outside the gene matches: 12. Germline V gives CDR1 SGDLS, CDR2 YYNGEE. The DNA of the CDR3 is TGTGCCAGCAGCCCGAATCCCGGGACAGGGATTTACGAGCAGTACTTC. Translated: CASSPNPGTGIYEQYF.

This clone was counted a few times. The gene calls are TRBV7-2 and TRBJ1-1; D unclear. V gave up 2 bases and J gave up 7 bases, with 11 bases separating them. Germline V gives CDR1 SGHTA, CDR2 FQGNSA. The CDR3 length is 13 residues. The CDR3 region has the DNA TGTGCCAGCAGCTTATGGAGAAGCAATGAAGCTTTCTTT. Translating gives CASSLWRSNEAFF.

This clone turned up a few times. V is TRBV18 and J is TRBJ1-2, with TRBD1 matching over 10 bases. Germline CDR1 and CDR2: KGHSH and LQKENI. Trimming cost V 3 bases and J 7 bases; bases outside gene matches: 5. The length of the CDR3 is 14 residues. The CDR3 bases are TGTGCCAGCTCACCGGCGGGACAGGGGTCTGGCTACACCTTC. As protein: CASSPAGQGSGYTF.

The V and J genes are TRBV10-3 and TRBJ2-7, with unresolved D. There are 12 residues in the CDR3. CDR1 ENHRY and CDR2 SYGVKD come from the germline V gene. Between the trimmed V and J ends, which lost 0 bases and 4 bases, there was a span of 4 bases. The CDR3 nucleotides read TGTGCCATCAGTGAGTCGTATTACGAGCAGTACTTC. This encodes CAISESYYEQYF.

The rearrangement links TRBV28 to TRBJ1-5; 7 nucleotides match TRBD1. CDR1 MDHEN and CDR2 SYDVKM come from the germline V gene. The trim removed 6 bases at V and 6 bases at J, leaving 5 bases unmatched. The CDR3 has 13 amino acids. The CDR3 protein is CASRSRGIQPQHF. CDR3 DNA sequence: TGTGCCAGCAGAAGCAGGGGGATTCAGCCCCAGCATTTT.

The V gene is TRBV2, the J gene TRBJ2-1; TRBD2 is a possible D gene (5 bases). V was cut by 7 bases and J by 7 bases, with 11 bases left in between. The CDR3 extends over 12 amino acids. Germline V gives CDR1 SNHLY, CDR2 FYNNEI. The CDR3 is CASKASGNEQFF. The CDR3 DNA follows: TGTGCCAGCAAGGCATCGGGGAATGAGCAGTTCTTC.

Written as DNA, the CDR3 is TGTGCCAGCAGCGTAGGCAGGGGCTCTGATGGCTACACCTTC. Protein product: CASSVGRGSDGYTF. This chain joins TRBV9 and TRBJ1-2; maybe TRBD1 (6 bases). The CDR3 is 14 residues long. The V gene's germline CDR1 is SGDLS and CDR2 YYNGEE. Trimming removed 0 bases at V and 6 bases at J, with 12 bases between.

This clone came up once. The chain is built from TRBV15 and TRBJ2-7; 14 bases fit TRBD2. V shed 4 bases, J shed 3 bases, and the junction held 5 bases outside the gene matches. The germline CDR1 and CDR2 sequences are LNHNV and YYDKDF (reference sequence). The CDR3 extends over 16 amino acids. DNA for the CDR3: TGTGCCACCAGCACTTATGGGACTAGCGGGGGCTACGAGCAGTACTTC. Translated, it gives CATSTYGTSGGYEQYF.

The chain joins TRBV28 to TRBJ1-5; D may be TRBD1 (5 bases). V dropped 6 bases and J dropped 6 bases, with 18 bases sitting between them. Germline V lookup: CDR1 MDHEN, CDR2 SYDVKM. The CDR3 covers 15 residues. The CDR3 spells CASSPAGQGTQPQHF. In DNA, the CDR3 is TGTGCCAGCAGCCCGGCGGGGCAGGGTACTCAGCCCCAGCATTTT.

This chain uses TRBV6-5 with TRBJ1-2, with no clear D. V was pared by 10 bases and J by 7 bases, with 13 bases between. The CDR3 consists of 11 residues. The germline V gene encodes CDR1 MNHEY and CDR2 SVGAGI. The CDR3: CATKRGGGYTF. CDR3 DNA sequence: TGTGCCACAAAACGGGGTGGTGGCTACACCTTC.

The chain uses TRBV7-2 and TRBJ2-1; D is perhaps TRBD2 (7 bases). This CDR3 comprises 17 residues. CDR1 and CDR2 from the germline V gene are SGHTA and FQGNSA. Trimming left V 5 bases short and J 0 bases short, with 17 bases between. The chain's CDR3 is CASSLRGGGLSYNEQFF. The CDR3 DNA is TGTGCCAGCAGCCTCCGGGGCGGGGGCCTCTCCTACAATGAGCAGTTCTTC.

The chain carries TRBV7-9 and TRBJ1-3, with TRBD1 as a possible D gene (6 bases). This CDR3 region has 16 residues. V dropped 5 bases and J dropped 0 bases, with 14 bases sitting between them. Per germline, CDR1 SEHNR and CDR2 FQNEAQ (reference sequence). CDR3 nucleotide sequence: TGTGCCAGCAGCCAAAAACAGGGACACTCTGGAAACACCATATATTTT. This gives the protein CASSQKQGHSGNTIYF.

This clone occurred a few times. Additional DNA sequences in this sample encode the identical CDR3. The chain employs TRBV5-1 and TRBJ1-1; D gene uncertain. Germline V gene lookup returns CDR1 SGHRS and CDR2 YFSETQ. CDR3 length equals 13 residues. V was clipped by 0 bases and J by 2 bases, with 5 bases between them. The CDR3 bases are TGCGCCAGCAGCTTGGACAGAAACACTGAAGCTTTCTTT. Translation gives CASSLDRNTEAFF.

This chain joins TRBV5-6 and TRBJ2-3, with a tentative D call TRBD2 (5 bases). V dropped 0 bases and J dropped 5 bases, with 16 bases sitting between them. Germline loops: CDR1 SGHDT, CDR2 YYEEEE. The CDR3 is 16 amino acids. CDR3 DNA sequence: TGTGCCAGCAGCTTGGTGGACGGGCAGGCGGGAGATACGCAGTATTTT. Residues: CASSLVDGQAGDTQYF.

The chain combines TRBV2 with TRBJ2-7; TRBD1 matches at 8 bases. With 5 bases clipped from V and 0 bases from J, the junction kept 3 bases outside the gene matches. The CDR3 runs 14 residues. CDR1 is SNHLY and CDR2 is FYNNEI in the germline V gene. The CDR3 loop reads CASSWGQVSYEQYF. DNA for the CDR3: TGTGCCAGCAGTTGGGGACAGGTCTCCTACGAGCAGTACTTC.

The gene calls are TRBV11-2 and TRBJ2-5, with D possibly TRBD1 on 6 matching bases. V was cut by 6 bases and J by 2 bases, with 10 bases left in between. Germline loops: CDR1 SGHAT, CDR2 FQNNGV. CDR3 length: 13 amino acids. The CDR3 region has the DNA TGTGCCAGCAGAAACAGGGTACAAGAGACCCAGTACTTC. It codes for CASRNRVQETQYF.

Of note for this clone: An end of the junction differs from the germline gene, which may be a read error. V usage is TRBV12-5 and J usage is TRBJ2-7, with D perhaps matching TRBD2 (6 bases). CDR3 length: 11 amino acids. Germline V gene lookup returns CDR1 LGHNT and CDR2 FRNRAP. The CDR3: CASGRAGRLGF. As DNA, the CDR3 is TGTGCTAGTGGTCGCGCCGGGAGATTAGGGTTC.

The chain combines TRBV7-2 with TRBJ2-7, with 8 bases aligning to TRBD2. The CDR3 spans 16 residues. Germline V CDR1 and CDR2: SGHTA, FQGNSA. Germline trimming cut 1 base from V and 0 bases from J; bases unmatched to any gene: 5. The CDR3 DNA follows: TGTGCCAGCAGCTTAGTGGCGGGGGGAAGCTCCTACGAGCAGTACTTC. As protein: CASSLVAGGSSYEQYF.

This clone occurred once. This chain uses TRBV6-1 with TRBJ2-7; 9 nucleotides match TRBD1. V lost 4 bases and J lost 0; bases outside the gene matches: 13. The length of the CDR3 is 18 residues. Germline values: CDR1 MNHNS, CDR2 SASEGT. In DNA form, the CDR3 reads TGTGCCAGCAGTGCACCACCGGGACAGGGTTCCACCTCCTACGAGCAGTACTTC. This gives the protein CASSAPPGQGSTSYEQYF.

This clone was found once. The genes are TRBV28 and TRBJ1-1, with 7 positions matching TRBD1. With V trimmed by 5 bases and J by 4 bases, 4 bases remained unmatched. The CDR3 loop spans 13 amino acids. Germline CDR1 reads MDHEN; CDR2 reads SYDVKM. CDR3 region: CASSMGQSTEAFF. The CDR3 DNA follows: TGTGCCAGCAGTATGGGACAGTCCACTGAAGCTTTCTTT.

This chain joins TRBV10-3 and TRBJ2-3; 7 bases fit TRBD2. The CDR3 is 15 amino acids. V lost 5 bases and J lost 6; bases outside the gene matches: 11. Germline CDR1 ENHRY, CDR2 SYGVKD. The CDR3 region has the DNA TGTGCCATCAGTCTCGGGACTATCGCCGGGGATACGCAGTATTTT. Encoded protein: CAISLGTIAGDTQYF.

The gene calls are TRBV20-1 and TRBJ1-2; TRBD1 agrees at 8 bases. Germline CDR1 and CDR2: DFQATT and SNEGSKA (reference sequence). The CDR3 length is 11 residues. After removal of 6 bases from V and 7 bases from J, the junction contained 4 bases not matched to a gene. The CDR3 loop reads CSAWTGSGYTF. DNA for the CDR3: TGCAGTGCCTGGACAGGGTCTGGCTACACCTTC.

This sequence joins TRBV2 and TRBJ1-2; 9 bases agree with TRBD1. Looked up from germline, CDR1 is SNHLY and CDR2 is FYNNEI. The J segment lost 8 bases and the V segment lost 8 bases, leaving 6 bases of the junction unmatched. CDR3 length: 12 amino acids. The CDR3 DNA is TGTGCCAGCCGACCGGACAGGGGAGGCTACACCTTC. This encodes CASRPDRGGYTF.

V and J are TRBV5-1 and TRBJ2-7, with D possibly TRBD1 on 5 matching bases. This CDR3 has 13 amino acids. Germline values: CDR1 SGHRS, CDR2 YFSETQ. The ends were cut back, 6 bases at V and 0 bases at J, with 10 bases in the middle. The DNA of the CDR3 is TGCGCCAGCAAGGGGTACAACTCCTACGAGCAGTACTTC. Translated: CASKGYNSYEQYF.